One T cell receptor beta chain is described in this entry. This sample stems from a study of T cell changes during pregnancy in multiple sclerosis. Sequencing was performed with immunoSEQ multiplex PCR; in TCRdb, only in-frame clones are kept and a portion is missing. The data contain tens of thousands of clones, approximately 90% of them seen just once; the ten biggest clones take up less than 2.5%. Looked up from germline, CDR1 is LGHNA and CDR2 is YNFKEQ. V shed 4 bases and J 2 bases; nucleotides not matched to a gene: 12. The CDR3 runs to 17 residues. Material: peripheral blood, obtained in the first trimester of pregnancy. This sequence originates from a female donor with multiple sclerosis, enrolled in a pregnancy study. The genes are TRBV4-2 and TRBJ2-3; 7 bases align to TRBD2. The CDR3 DNA sequence: TGTGCCAGCAGCCCACAAGGTAGTCTAGCGGCCACAGATACGCAGTATTTT. Translated: CASSPQGSLAATDTQYF.